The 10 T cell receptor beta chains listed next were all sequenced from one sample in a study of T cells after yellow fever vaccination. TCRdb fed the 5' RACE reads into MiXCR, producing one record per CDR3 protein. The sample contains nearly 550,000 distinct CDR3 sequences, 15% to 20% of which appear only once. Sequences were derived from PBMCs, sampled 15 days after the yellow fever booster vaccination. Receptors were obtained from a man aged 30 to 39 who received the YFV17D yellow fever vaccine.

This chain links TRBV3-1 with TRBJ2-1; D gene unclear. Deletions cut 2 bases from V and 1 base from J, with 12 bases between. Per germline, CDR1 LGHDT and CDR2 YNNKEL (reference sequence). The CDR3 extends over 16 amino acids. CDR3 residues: CASSQLQLDSYNEQFF. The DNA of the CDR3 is TGTGCCAGCAGCCAACTCCAGCTAGATTCCTACAATGAGCAGTTCTTC.

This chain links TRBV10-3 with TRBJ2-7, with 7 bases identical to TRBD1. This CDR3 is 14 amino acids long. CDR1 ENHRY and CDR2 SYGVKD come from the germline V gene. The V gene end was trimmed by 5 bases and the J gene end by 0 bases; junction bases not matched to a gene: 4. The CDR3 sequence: CAISRDSFSYEQYF. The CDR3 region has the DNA TGTGCCATCAGTAGGGACAGTTTCTCCTACGAGCAGTACTTC.

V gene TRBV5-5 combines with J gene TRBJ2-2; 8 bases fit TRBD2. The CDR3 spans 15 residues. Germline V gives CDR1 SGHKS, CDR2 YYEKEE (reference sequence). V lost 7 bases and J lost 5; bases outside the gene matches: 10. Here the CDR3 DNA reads TGTGCCAGCGACACCGGGACTAGTGGGACCGGGGAGCTGTTTTTT. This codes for CASDTGTSGTGELFF.

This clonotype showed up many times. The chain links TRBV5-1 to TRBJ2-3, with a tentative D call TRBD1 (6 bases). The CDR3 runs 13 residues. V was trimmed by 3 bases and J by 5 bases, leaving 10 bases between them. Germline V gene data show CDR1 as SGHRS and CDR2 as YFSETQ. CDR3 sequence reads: CASSWIGGDTQYF. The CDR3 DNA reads TGCGCCAGCAGCTGGATAGGGGGAGATACGCAGTATTTT.

CDR3 DNA sequence: TGCGCCAGTAGCCGGGACAGGGGGCTCGAGCAGTTCTTC. Its translation is CASSRDRGLEQFF. The J gene is TRBJ2-1, the V gene TRBV5-1, with 12 nucleotides matching TRBD1. Unmatched junction bases numbered 7, after V lost 8 bases and J lost 10 bases. The CDR3 loop spans 13 amino acids. The germline V gene encodes CDR1 SGHRS and CDR2 YFSETQ.

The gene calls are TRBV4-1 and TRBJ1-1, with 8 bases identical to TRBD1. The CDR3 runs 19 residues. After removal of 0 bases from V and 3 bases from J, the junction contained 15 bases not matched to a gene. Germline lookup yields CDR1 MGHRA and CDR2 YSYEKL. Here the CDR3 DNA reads TGCGCCAGCAGCCAAGAAGCGTTCGTTGTTGGGACAGGCTACACTGAAGCTTTCTTT. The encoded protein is CASSQEAFVVGTGYTEAFF.

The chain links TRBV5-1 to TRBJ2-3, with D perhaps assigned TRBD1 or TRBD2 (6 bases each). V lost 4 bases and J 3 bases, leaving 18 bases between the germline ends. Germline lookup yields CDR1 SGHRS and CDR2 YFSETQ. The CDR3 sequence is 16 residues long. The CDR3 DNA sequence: TGCGCCAGCAGCCCCCAGCCGGGGGCGCCGACAGATACGCAGTATTTT. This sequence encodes CASSPQPGAPTDTQYF.

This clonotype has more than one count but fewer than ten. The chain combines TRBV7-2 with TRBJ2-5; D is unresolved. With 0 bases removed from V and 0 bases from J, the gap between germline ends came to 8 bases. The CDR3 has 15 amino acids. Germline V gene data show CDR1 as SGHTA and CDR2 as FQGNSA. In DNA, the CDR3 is TGTGCCAGCAGCTTAGCGAGAGGAAACCAAGAGACCCAGTACTTC. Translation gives CASSLARGNQETQYF.

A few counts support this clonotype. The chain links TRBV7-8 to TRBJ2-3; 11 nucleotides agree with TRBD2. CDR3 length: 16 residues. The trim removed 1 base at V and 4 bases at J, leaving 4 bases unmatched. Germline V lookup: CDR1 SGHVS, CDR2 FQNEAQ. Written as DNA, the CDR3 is TGTGCCAGCAGCTTAGGGAGACTAGCGGGGTCAGATACGCAGTATTTT. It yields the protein CASSLGRLAGSDTQYF.

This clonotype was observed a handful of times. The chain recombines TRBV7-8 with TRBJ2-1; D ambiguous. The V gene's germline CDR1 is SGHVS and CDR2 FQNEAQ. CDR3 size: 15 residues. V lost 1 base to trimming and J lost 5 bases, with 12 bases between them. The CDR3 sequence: CASSLVRQSHNEQFF. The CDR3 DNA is TGTGCCAGCAGCTTAGTACGGCAGTCGCACAATGAGCAGTTCTTC.